The 7 T cell receptor beta chains below all came from one sample that was sequenced in a study of PD-1 blockade in classical Hodgkin lymphoma. Every patient experienced relapse after autologous stem cell transplantation, and brentuximab vedotin exposure varied. Only in-frame clones appear in the TCRdb table, and some are missing; sequencing was by immunoSEQ multiplex PCR. The sample has about 22,000 clones, around 63% seen once; the top ten hold 3% to 4%. The specimen comprised peripheral blood mononuclear cells (PBMCs), sampled at baseline. The receptor set was obtained from a human donor with classical Hodgkin lymphoma.

The chain employs TRBV5-6 and TRBJ2-7; 8 positions agree with TRBD2. Looked up from germline, CDR1 is SGHDT and CDR2 is YYEEEE. The ends lost 2 bases at V and 3 bases at J; junction bases unmatched: 1. The CDR3 has 13 amino acids. In nucleotides, the CDR3 is TGTGCCAGCAGCTTCGGGAGGGACTACGAGCAGTACTTC. Its protein is CASSFGRDYEQYF.

The CDR3 nucleotides read TGTGCCAGCAGCCCTAGCGGGAGAGACAATGAGCAGTTCTTC. Translating gives CASSPSGRDNEQFF. This chain connects TRBV11-3 to TRBJ2-1; 10 nucleotides align to TRBD2. Trimming took 5 bases from V and 5 from J; bases not matched to a gene: 3. Germline assignment: CDR1 SGHNT and CDR2 YENEEA. This CDR3 contains 14 residues.

Here the CDR3 DNA reads TGTGCCAGTAGTAACAGGGGAGAAGAGACCCAGTACTTC. Protein sequence: CASSNRGEETQYF. This chain uses TRBV19 with TRBJ2-5, with 7 nucleotides matching TRBD1. The CDR3 totals 13 residues. Unmatched junction bases numbered 2, after V lost 4 bases and J lost 3 bases. In germline, CDR1 is LNHDA, CDR2 SQIVND (reference sequence). Using reference TRBV19 and TRBJ2-5 for the parts outside the CDR3, the full variable domain is DGGITQSPKYLFRKEGQNVTLSCEQNLNHDAMYWYRQDPGQGLRLIYYSQIVNDFQKGDIAEGYSVSREKKESFPLTVTSAQKNPTAFYLCASSNRGEETQYFGPGTRLLVL.

J is TRBJ1-6 and V is TRBV10-3; D call uncertain. Germline CDR1 ENHRY, CDR2 SYGVKD. CDR3 length equals 13 residues. V lost 7 bases to trimming and J lost 3 bases, with 7 bases between them. CDR3 nucleotides: TGTGCCATCAACGGGCTCTATAATTCACCCCTCCACTTT. It translates to CAINGLYNSPLHF.

The chain uses TRBV27 and TRBJ2-1, with D maybe TRBD1 (6 bases). The germline CDR1 and CDR2 sequences are MNHEY and SMNVEV (reference sequence). V was trimmed by 1 base and J by 8 bases, leaving 9 bases between them. The length of the CDR3 is 13 residues. The CDR3 region is CASSLLGAHEQFF. CDR3 nucleotide sequence: TGTGCCAGCAGTTTATTGGGGGCCCATGAGCAGTTCTTC.

This rearrangement joins TRBV11-2 to TRBJ1-1; 9 bases are a match to TRBD1. Germline CDR1 and CDR2: SGHAT and FQNNGV. The V and J ends lost 3 bases and 8 bases, in that order; junction bases with no gene match: 7. The CDR3 has 14 amino acids. This CDR3 reads CASSLVDGTGEAFF. The CDR3 DNA reads TGTGCCAGCAGCTTGGTTGACGGGACAGGGGAAGCTTTCTTT.

J is TRBJ2-1 and V is TRBV19; perhaps TRBD2 as D (5 bases). The V and J ends lost 1 base and 7 bases respectively, with 14 bases between them. The V gene's germline CDR1 is LNHDA and CDR2 SQIVND (reference sequence). The CDR3 is 15 residues long. CDR3 region: CASSIGGVLGNEQFF. Here the CDR3 DNA reads TGTGCCAGTAGTATAGGTGGGGTACTAGGGAATGAGCAGTTCTTC.